These 32 T cell receptor beta chains were sequenced from one sample in a study of identical twins. TCRdb reanalysed the 5' RACE reads using MiXCR and keeps one entry per CDR3 protein. In the table there are roughly 690,000 distinct CDR3 sequences, over 20% of which are singletons. The same data also went into a second study, on T cells expressing NK-cell markers.

Sequences were obtained from PBMCs. Receptors originate from a woman younger than 35 in good health.

The chain couples TRBV4-1 to TRBJ1-2; D gene uncertain. The V end lost 1 base, the J end lost 4 bases, and 13 bases lay between the germline ends. CDR1 is MGHRA and CDR2 is YSYEKL in the germline V gene. This CDR3 comprises 15 residues. The CDR3, as DNA: TGCGCCAGCAGCCAAGGTCTCCGAGGCGGCTATGGCTACACCTTC. Translated, it gives CASSQGLRGGYGYTF.

This clonotype was recorded a few times. The chain uses TRBV7-9 and TRBJ1-2; 12 nucleotides agree with TRBD1. Trimming cost V 5 bases and J 7 bases; bases outside gene matches: 11. The germline gives CDR1 SEHNR, CDR2 FQNEAQ (reference sequence). This CDR3 has 16 amino acids. CDR3 in amino acids: CASSPPGQGALAGYTF. The DNA for the CDR3 is TGTGCCAGCAGCCCGCCGGGACAGGGGGCCCTTGCTGGCTACACCTTC.

Many counts were recorded for this clonotype. The chain has TRBV20-1 and TRBJ1-2; 7 bases are a match to TRBD1. V shed 0 bases and J 5 bases; nucleotides not matched to a gene: 6. CDR1 and CDR2 (germline): DFQATT, SNEGSKA (reference sequence). The CDR3 contains 14 residues. Here the CDR3 DNA reads TGCAGTGCTAGAGAAACCCGGGACAGTTATGGCTACACCTTC. Translating it yields CSARETRDSYGYTF.

The chain uses TRBV11-2 and TRBJ2-2, with 7 bases matching TRBD1. Trimming took 4 bases from V and 5 from J; bases not matched to a gene: 7. From germline, CDR1 is SGHAT and CDR2 FQNNGV. The CDR3 spans 15 residues. The CDR3 reads CASSSYRGRTGELFF. The DNA of the CDR3 is TGTGCCAGCAGCTCTTACAGGGGCAGGACCGGGGAGCTGTTTTTT.

The chain combines TRBV7-2 with TRBJ2-5; 9 bases agree with TRBD2. V was pared by 1 base and J by 7 bases, with 7 bases of the junction left unmatched. Germline V gene data show CDR1 as SGHTA and CDR2 as FQGNSA. CDR3 length equals 15 residues. CDR3: CASSLEAGGRGTQYF. CDR3 in DNA: TGTGCCAGCAGCTTAGAGGCGGGAGGGCGGGGGACCCAGTACTTC.

This clonotype was counted between two and nine times. The chain carries TRBV7-6 and TRBJ2-3, with 8 nucleotides matching TRBD1. Losses at the gene ends were 6 bases for V and 0 bases for J; bases not matched to a gene: 5. Germline assignment: CDR1 SGHVS and CDR2 FNYEAQ. The length of the CDR3 is 15 residues. The CDR3 DNA is TGTGCCAGCAGGTCGGGACAGGCTAGCACAGATACGCAGTATTTT. It is translated as CASRSGQASTDTQYF. The entire variable domain, with the rest obtained from reference TRBV7-6 and TRBJ2-3, is as follows: GAGVSQSPRYKVTKRGQDVALRCDPISGHVSLYWYRQALGQGPEFLTYFNYEAQQDKSGLPNDRFSAERPEGSISTLTIQRTEQRDSAMYRCASRSGQASTDTQYFGPGTRLTVL.

This clonotype came up a few times. This chain joins TRBV20-1 and TRBJ2-1; tentative D call: TRBD2 (5 bases). The V gene lost 4 bases and the J gene lost 6 bases, with 16 bases spanning the gap. This CDR3 comprises 14 residues. CDR1 is DFQATT, CDR2 SNEGSKA, per germline (reference sequence). The CDR3 nucleotides are TGCAGTGCTACCACCGGCGGGTCACTCAATGAGCAGTTCTTC. It yields the protein CSATTGGSLNEQFF.

V usage is TRBV5-1 and J usage is TRBJ2-7; D gene uncertain. In germline, CDR1 is SGHRS, CDR2 YFSETQ. V lost 2 bases to trimming and J lost 5 bases, with 11 bases between them. The CDR3 is 13 residues long. The CDR3 protein is CASSLQDGNEQYF. CDR3 DNA: TGCGCCAGCAGCTTACAAGACGGCAACGAGCAGTACTTC.

This clonotype was seen ten or more times. The rearrangement uses TRBV12-3 or TRBV12-4 and TRBJ2-7; 11 bases map to TRBD1. The CDR3 has 15 residues. J gave up 3 bases and V 4 bases, and 5 bases lay outside the gene matches. CDR3 sequence reads: CASSSRDRGIYEQYF. Written as DNA, the CDR3 is TGTGCCAGCAGTTCCCGGGACAGGGGGATCTACGAGCAGTACTTC.

This clonotype has more than one count but fewer than ten. The V call is TRBV20-1, the J call TRBJ2-1, with 7 bases that match TRBD2. CDR3 length: 13 residues. Germline trimming cut 3 bases from V and 7 bases from J; bases unmatched to any gene: 6. Per germline, CDR1 DFQATT and CDR2 SNEGSKA (reference sequence). In nucleotides, the CDR3 is TGCAGTGCTAGCGGGAGGCGTGCAAATGAGCAGTTCTTC. It codes for CSASGRRANEQFF.

This clonotype was counted once. The chain carries TRBV2 and TRBJ2-3; 13 nucleotides line up with TRBD2. CDR1 and CDR2 from the germline V gene are SNHLY and FYNNEI. Trimming cost V 2 bases and J 5 bases; bases outside gene matches: 13. The CDR3 sequence is 19 residues long. Here the CDR3 DNA reads TGTGCCAGCAGTGAACGACTAGCGGGGGGCTGGACCACCCTAGATACGCAGTATTTT. Protein product: CASSERLAGGWTTLDTQYF. Based on the CDR3 plus reference TRBV2 and TRBJ2-3, the full variable domain is EPEVTQTPSHQVTQMGQEVILRCVPISNHLYFYWYRQILGQKVEFLVSFYNNEISEKSEIFDDQFSVERPDGSNFTLKIRSTKLEDSAMYFCASSERLAGGWTTLDTQYFGPGTRLTVL.

In its sample, this clonotype was seen many times. The rearrangement uses TRBV7-2 and TRBJ2-3; perhaps TRBD1 as D (6 bases). The CDR3 spans 13 residues. Germline CDR1 SGHTA, CDR2 FQGNSA. V lost 6 bases to trimming and J lost 5 bases, with 12 bases between them. The CDR3 loop reads CASSRGGKDTQYF. The CDR3 region has the DNA TGTGCCAGCAGTCGAGGGGGAAAAGATACGCAGTATTTT.

This chain uses TRBV12-3 or TRBV12-4 with TRBJ2-7; D tentatively reads TRBD1 or TRBD2 (5 bases each). Between the trimmed V and J ends, which lost 2 bases and 6 bases, there was a span of 14 bases. The length of the CDR3 is 14 residues. The CDR3 sequence: CASSLPGPRAEQYF. CDR3 sequence (DNA): TGTGCCAGCAGTTTACCGGGACCGCGGGCCGAGCAGTACTTC.

This chain links TRBV7-6 with TRBJ2-1; 7 nucleotides match TRBD2. The ends lost 5 bases at V and 7 bases at J; junction bases unmatched: 20. The CDR3 loop spans 18 amino acids. Germline loops: CDR1 SGHVS, CDR2 FNYEAQ. The CDR3: CASSPWAGGSGIGNEQFF. CDR3 sequence (DNA): TGTGCCAGCAGCCCTTGGGCGGGCGGGAGTGGTATCGGGAATGAGCAGTTCTTC.

This clonotype was found a few times. J is TRBJ2-5 and V is TRBV2; a weak D match, TRBD2 (5 bases). V lost 7 bases and J 5 bases, leaving 14 bases between the germline ends. This CDR3 spans 13 amino acids. Germline-derived CDR1 and CDR2 are SNHLY and FYNNEI. The CDR3 region is CASKLDGMETQYF. CDR3 in DNA: TGTGCCAGCAAACTTGACGGGATGGAGACCCAGTACTTC.

The sample holds many counts of this clonotype. V usage is TRBV12-3 or TRBV12-4 and J usage is TRBJ2-3; possible D gene TRBD2, 6 bases. V gave up 3 bases and J gave up 10 bases, with 11 bases separating them. This CDR3 spans 12 amino acids. CDR3 residues: CASSLSSGAQYF. The CDR3 DNA follows: TGTGCCAGCAGTTTGAGTTCGGGAGCGCAGTATTTT.

This clonotype was detected a few times. The DNA of the CDR3 is TGTGCCTGGAGTGTACGTTATGGCACCGAGAACACCGGGGAGCTGTTTTTT. The encoded protein is CAWSVRYGTENTGELFF. J is TRBJ2-2 and V is TRBV30, with D hard to call. CDR3 length: 17 residues. The germline gives CDR1 GTSNPN, CDR2 SVGIG (reference sequence). Deletions cut 0 bases from V and 1 base from J, with 15 bases between.

The rearrangement links TRBV20-1 to TRBJ1-1; D call uncertain. Germline CDR1 DFQATT, CDR2 SNEGSKA (reference sequence). This CDR3 spans 12 amino acids. V lost 6 bases, J lost 3 bases, and 11 bases lay in between. The CDR3 nucleotides read TGCAGTGCCTCGGGCGGCTACACTGAAGCTTTCTTT. It is translated as CSASGGYTEAFF.

The chain combines TRBV27 with TRBJ1-5, with D possibly TRBD1 on 6 matching bases. The V and J ends lost 6 bases and 6 bases respectively, with 12 bases between them. Germline V gene sequence: CDR1 MNHEY, CDR2 SMNVEV (reference sequence). The CDR3 has 13 residues. CDR3 sequence (DNA): TGTGCCAGCAGACGACAGGTATTTCAGCCCCAGCATTTT. Translating gives CASRRQVFQPQHF.

This clonotype came up a few times. The chain carries TRBV7-3 and TRBJ2-1, with D possibly being TRBD1 (5 bases). Germline CDR1 SGHTA, CDR2 FQGTGA. CDR3 length equals 14 residues. V shed 0 bases and J shed 5 bases, with 8 bases lying between them. The CDR3, as DNA: TGTGCCAGCAGCTTAACGAGCAGGGACAATGAGCAGTTCTTC. Its translation: CASSLTSRDNEQFF.

The V and J genes are TRBV9 and TRBJ2-1; the match to TRBD2 covers 7 bases. Germline V lookup: CDR1 SGDLS, CDR2 YYNGEE. Trimming took 0 bases from V and 3 from J; bases not matched to a gene: 3. CDR3 length equals 15 residues. The CDR3 DNA is TGTGCCAGCAGCGTAGGCGGGAGTTTCTACAATGAGCAGTTCTTC. Its translation: CASSVGGSFYNEQFF.

The table lists this clonotype with a few counts. The chain combines TRBV12-3 or TRBV12-4 with TRBJ2-5; TRBD2 aligns across 8 bases. J lost 1 base, V lost 3 bases, and 7 bases had no gene match. This CDR3 is built from 16 residues. DNA for the CDR3: TGTGCCAGCAGTTTTCTCCTAGCGGGCATCCAAGAGACCCAGTACTTC. Translation gives CASSFLLAGIQETQYF.

The V gene is TRBV12-3 or TRBV12-4, the J gene TRBJ2-5, with unresolved D. This CDR3 comprises 14 residues. Trimming removed 2 bases at V and 2 bases at J, with 9 bases between. CDR3 in amino acids: CASSLTAAQETQYF. In nucleotides, the CDR3 is TGTGCCAGCAGTTTAACGGCAGCTCAAGAGACCCAGTACTTC.

This clonotype was recorded a few times. The rearrangement links TRBV18 to TRBJ1-1; a weak D match, TRBD1 (6 bases). The CDR3 has 14 residues. Trimming stripped 4 bases from V and 4 bases from J, with 13 bases between. Germline CDR1 reads KGHSH; CDR2 reads LQKENI. The chain's CDR3 is CASSQGQSFTEAFF. CDR3 bases: TGTGCCAGCTCACAAGGACAGTCGTTCACTGAAGCTTTCTTT.

This clonotype was counted between two and nine times. This chain joins TRBV20-1 and TRBJ1-6; TRBD1 might be the D (5 bases). Germline CDR1 reads DFQATT; CDR2 reads SNEGSKA (reference sequence). V was clipped by 3 bases and J by 9 bases, with 15 bases between them. The CDR3 has 14 residues. As DNA, the CDR3 is TGCAGTGCTAGGGCCTCGGGGGGGTTTTCACCCCTCCACTTT. Its translation is CSARASGGFSPLHF.

The chain is built from TRBV27 and TRBJ2-7; TRBD1 aligns across 9 bases. CDR3 size: 14 residues. Trimming cost V 7 bases and J 5 bases; bases outside gene matches: 9. The germline V gene encodes CDR1 MNHEY and CDR2 SMNVEV (reference sequence). CDR3 coding DNA: TGTGCCAGCACCTCGGGACAGGGAGTTAACGAGCAGTACTTC. It yields the protein CASTSGQGVNEQYF.

This clonotype was counted only a few times. The chain joins TRBV29-1 to TRBJ2-1; possibly TRBD2 for D (6 bases). The CDR3 consists of 12 residues. The germline V gene has CDR1 SQVTM and CDR2 ANQGSEA. Deletions cut 6 bases from V and 9 bases from J, with 15 bases between. CDR3 loop: CSVGRPDGEQFF. CDR3 bases: TGCAGCGTCGGGAGACCGGATGGTGAGCAGTTCTTC.

The CDR3 sequence is CASSYEGSDTEAFF. CDR3 DNA sequence: TGTGCCAGCAGTTATGAGGGATCGGACACTGAAGCTTTCTTT. The chain has TRBV6-5 and TRBJ1-1; D is unclear. There are 14 residues in the CDR3. The germline gives CDR1 MNHEY, CDR2 SVGAGI. V lost 3 bases and J lost 3, with 11 bases in between.

The sample holds many counts of this clonotype. This chain joins TRBV10-3 and TRBJ2-7; the match to TRBD2 covers 8 bases. The CDR3 loop spans 13 amino acids. Germline-derived CDR1 and CDR2 are ENHRY and SYGVKD. J was trimmed by 2 bases and V by 8 bases; bases with no gene match: 5. The CDR3 region has the DNA TGTGCCATCCGAAAGGGACTAGCCTACGAGCAGTACTTC. This codes for CAIRKGLAYEQYF.

This clonotype has only a few counts. The chain combines TRBV20-1 with TRBJ2-1, with 9 bases matching TRBD2. Germline V gives CDR1 DFQATT, CDR2 SNEGSKA (reference sequence). This CDR3 comprises 16 residues. V was clipped by 0 bases and J by 10 bases; unmatched bases: 13. The CDR3, as DNA: TGCAGTGCTAGAGACCTGAGTCGCCTAGCGGGAAGGGAGCAGTTCTTC. Translating gives CSARDLSRLAGREQFF.

This clonotype was counted ten times or more. V gene TRBV24-1 combines with J gene TRBJ1-5; no reliable D call. Germline V gene data show CDR1 as KGHDR and CDR2 as SFDVKD. The CDR3 extends over 14 amino acids. Trimming removed 4 bases at V and 0 bases at J, with 6 bases between. This CDR3 is CATSDRFSNQPQHF. CDR3 sequence (DNA): TGTGCCACCAGTGACCGATTTAGCAATCAGCCCCAGCATTTT.

DNA of the CDR3: TGTGCCAGCTCGGCTGATAGTTCACCCCTCCACTTT. Encoded protein: CASSADSSPLHF. The chain is built from TRBV7-6 and TRBJ1-6; no definite D call. From germline, CDR1 is SGHVS and CDR2 FNYEAQ. V gave up 8 bases and J gave up 9 bases, with 11 bases separating them. CDR3 length equals 12 residues.